These T cell receptor beta chains were read from a single sample in a study of blood T cell repertoires in COVID-19. TCRdb keeps only in-frame clones here, not all; method: immunoSEQ multiplex PCR. The sample carries 95,000 to 150,000 clones, 86% recorded once. The sequenced material came from peripheral blood. These TCRs come from a man aged 35-49 years with acute or convalescent COVID-19. The CDR3 runs from the conserved cysteine through the conserved F or W. The order of the fields is D gene, J gene, V gene, clone size, CDR3 protein, CDR3 DNA. D genes are given only for firm matches. A row's size may be missing; if present it is once, few, many or a size class.

>TRBD1|TRBJ1-1|TRBV5-1|-
CASSRRGQPMNTEAFF
TGCGCCAGCAGCCGCAGGGGACAGCCTATGAACACTGAAGCTTTCTTT
>TRBD2|TRBJ2-7|TRBV2|-
CASSPGLGTYEQYF
TGTGCCAGCAGTCCGGGACTAGGGACCTACGAGCAGTACTTC
>TRBD2|TRBJ2-1|TRBV7-9|-
CASSLARLAGVNEQFF
TGTGCCAGCAGCTTAGCGCGTCTAGCGGGAGTCAATGAGCAGTTCTTC
>-|TRBJ1-1|TRBV24-1|few
CATSGGGYTEAFF
TGTGCCACCAGTGGCGGTGGGTACACTGAAGCTTTCTTT
>TRBD1|TRBJ1-2|TRBV24-1|-
CATSANPDREGYTF
TGTGCCACCAGTGCAAATCCTGACAGGGAGGGCTACACCTTC
>-|TRBJ2-1|TRBV29-1|-
CSVEVPSGGDYNEQFF
TGCAGCGTTGAAGTTCCCAGTGGCGGAGATTACAATGAGCAGTTCTTC
>TRBD1|TRBJ1-4|TRBV15|-
CATSLQDRAGELFF
TGTGCCACCAGTCTCCAGGACAGGGCCGGGGAACTGTTTTTT
>-|TRBJ1-3|TRBV6-1|-
CASSEAARETGNTIYF
TGTGCCAGCAGTGAAGCGGCAAGGGAGACTGGAAACACCATATATTTT
>TRBD1|TRBJ2-7|TRBV12-5|-
CASGWGQGDYEQYF
TGTGCTAGTGGTTGGGGACAGGGTGACTACGAGCAGTACTTC
>-|TRBJ1-2|TRBV19|-
CASWGGINYGYTF
TGTGCCAGTTGGGGAGGGATTAACTATGGCTACACCTTC
>-|TRBJ2-7|TRBV5-6|few
CASSLRVSYEQYF
TGTGCCAGCAGCTTGCGGGTATCCTACGAGCAGTACTTC
>TRBD2|TRBJ2-1|TRBV3-1/TRBV3-2|-
CASSQVPGTRGHGEQFF
TGTGCCAGCAGCCAAGTCCCCGGGACTAGAGGGCACGGTGAGCAGTTCTTC
>-|TRBJ1-3|TRBV9|-
CASNPGTPLHTIYF
TGTGCCAGCAACCCCGGGACACCTCTGCACACCATATATTTT
>-|TRBJ2-2|TRBV12-3/TRBV12-4|-
CASSSQLTGELFF
TGTGCCAGCAGTTCACAGCTCACCGGGGAGCTGTTTTTT
>-|TRBJ1-1|TRBV6-5|-
CASSYLSAGLSTEAFF
TGTGCCAGCAGTTACCTTTCGGCGGGGCTGAGCACTGAAGCTTTCTTT
>-|TRBJ2-3|TRBV13|-
CASSLGPGGSPDTQYF
TGTGCCAGCAGCTTAGGGCCCGGGGGTAGCCCAGATACGCAGTATTTT
>-|TRBJ1-1|TRBV6-1|-
CASSENPGSEAFF
TGTGCCAGCAGTGAAAATCCGGGGAGTGAAGCTTTCTTT
>-|TRBJ1-5|TRBV30|-
CAYQGIGVSNQPQHF
TGTGCCTATCAGGGAATCGGCGTGAGCAATCAGCCCCAGCATTTT
>-|TRBJ1-4|TRBV5-1|-
CASSSALGATNEKLFF
TGCGCCAGCAGCAGCGCCTTAGGGGCAACTAATGAAAAACTGTTTTTT
>-|TRBJ1-4|TRBV6-5|-
CASSYWQGLNEKLFF
TGTGCCAGCAGTTACTGGCAGGGGCTGAATGAAAAACTGTTTTTT
>-|TRBJ2-1|TRBV27|few
CASTQRGTGEQFF
TGTGCCAGCACCCAACGGGGGACCGGCGAGCAGTTCTTC
>TRBD1|TRBJ1-6|TRBV24-1|-
CATSDQYDRGNNSPLHF
TGTGCCACCAGTGACCAATATGACAGGGGAAATAATTCACCCCTCCACTTT
>TRBD1|TRBJ1-2|TRBV19|-
CASSIGQGYGYTF
TGTGCCAGTAGTATCGGACAGGGCTATGGCTACACCTTC
>-|TRBJ1-1|TRBV7-9|-
CASSAGPTGAFF
TGTGCCAGCAGCGCCGGACCCACAGGGGCTTTCTTT
>TRBD1|TRBJ1-2|TRBV6-4|-
CASRPAGTGDYGYTF
TGTGCCAGCAGACCCGCCGGGACAGGGGACTATGGCTACACCTTC
>-|TRBJ2-3|TRBV5-1|-
CASSTFGGLGTDTQYF
TGCGCCAGCAGCACATTCGGGGGATTGGGCACAGATACGCAGTATTTT
>TRBD1|TRBJ1-1|TRBV5-1|-
CASSSWTGIGDTEAFF
TGCGCCAGCAGCTCCTGGACAGGGATTGGTGACACTGAAGCTTTCTTT
>TRBD1|TRBJ1-5|TRBV19|-
CASSTRGQGPSSPQHF
TGTGCCAGTAGTACTCGCGGACAGGGCCCATCATCGCCCCAGCATTTT
>-|TRBJ1-4|TRBV15|-
CATSRDLGRGEEKLFF
TGTGCCACCAGCAGAGATCTCGGCAGAGGCGAGGAAAAACTGTTTTTT
>-|TRBJ2-2|TRBV6-2/TRBV6-3|-
CASSYPGVTGELFF
TGTGCCAGCAGTTACCCAGGGGTGACCGGGGAGCTGTTTTTT
>-|TRBJ2-1|TRBV20-1|-
CSAAKHEQFF
TGCAGTGCTGCGAAACATGAGCAGTTCTTC
>TRBD1|TRBJ2-4|TRBV5-4|-
CASGSGGNIQYF
TGTGCCAGCGGGTCAGGGGGAAACATTCAGTACTTC
>TRBD1|TRBJ1-1|TRBV6-5|-
CASRRPGTGYTEAFF
TGTGCCAGCAGGCGACCCGGGACAGGGTATACTGAAGCTTTCTTT